This entry lists 2 T cell receptor beta chains sequenced from one sample in a study of T-cell memory formation after mild COVID-19 (dated by TCRdb to the early 2020s). Library prep was done by 5' RACE. Sequenced on an Illumina NovaSeq 6000. TCRdb took the public reads, trimmed them with fastp at Q25, ran MiXCR for clone calling and kept in-frame beta chains. One record per CDR3 amino acid sequence lists the most common genes and DNA. Recorded for this sample are about 290,000 distinct CDR3 sequences; approximately 16% of them occurred a single time. The ten largest make up about a fifth of the sample. The sample taken for sequencing was PBMCs or a T cell subset sorted from them (not recorded which). The source is a young man who had mild COVID-19 (a few samples of this study predate the infection). The sample titles of this study are shuffled in the database, so cell type and time point are left out; the donor was told from shared clones.

V gene TRBV7-2 combines with J gene TRBJ2-5; TRBD1 aligns across 8 bases. This CDR3 comprises 15 residues. V lost 5 bases and J lost 4; bases outside the gene matches: 9. Germline V CDR1 and CDR2: SGHTA, FQGNSA. DNA for the CDR3: TGTGCCAGCAGCCCCGCCAGGGGGCAGGCAGAGACCCAGTACTTC. It codes for CASSPARGQAETQYF.

The rearrangement joins TRBV7-9 to TRBJ2-1, with 15 bases lining up with TRBD2. V lost 5 bases and J lost 4; bases outside the gene matches: 9. CDR3 length: 18 amino acids. Germline-derived CDR1 and CDR2 are SEHNR and FQNEAQ (reference sequence). CDR3 bases: TGTGCCAGCAGCCCCGGGACTAGCGGGGGGACCCGTTACAATGAGCAGTTCTTC. Its translation: CASSPGTSGGTRYNEQFF.